This TCR beta chain was identified in a study of blood T cell repertoires in COVID-19. This CDR3 is built from 13 residues. The V and J ends lost 2 bases and 9 bases respectively, with 11 bases between them. In germline, CDR1 is GTSNPN, CDR2 SVGIG (reference sequence). TCRdb keeps only in-frame clones here, not all; method: immunoSEQ multiplex PCR. There are roughly 250,000 clones in the sample; around 89% occur only once, and 2.4% lies in the top ten. Which cohort a participant joined came from the clinical history participants gave. The chain uses TRBV30 and TRBJ1-6; D is possibly TRBD1 (5 bases). Sequences were obtained from PBMCs or T cells enriched from blood (not recorded which). This clonotype was sampled from a woman between 18 and 29 years old who had recovered from COVID-19. DNA for the CDR3: TGTGCCTGGAGTTTCTCGGGGGGTTCACCCCTCCACTTT. This encodes CAWSFSGGSPLHF.